The text below deals with one TCR beta chain. Participants came from about 23 US areas, aged roughly 18 to 89 years. In the source study's methods: Estimates of nucleated cell counts were drawn from the amplification of reference gene primers. TCRdb's table, derived via immunoSEQ multiplex PCR, lists solely in-frame clones and lacks some. Clone size and the V and J calls come from that table; the DNA yielded D and trimming. The sample consists of almost 65,000 clones, roughly 91% of them appearing once. The sample comes from a study of blood T cell repertoires in COVID-19. Study background: Nucleic acid was either cDNA or gDNA, and it came from T cells, B-cell-depleted T cells, or PBMCs.

J lost 7 bases, V lost 1 base, and 4 bases had no gene match. CDR3 size: 15 residues. Looked up from germline, CDR1 is LGHDT and CDR2 is YNNKEL (reference sequence). This clonotype was sampled from a woman aged 40 to 50 who had recovered from COVID-19. This chain joins TRBV3-1 (or the pseudogene TRBV3-2) and TRBJ2-3; 11 bases align to TRBD2. The sequencing sample was made of PBMCs or T cells enriched from blood (not recorded which). This CDR3 reads CASSQAGLAANTQYF. As DNA, the CDR3 is TGTGCCAGCAGCCAAGCGGGACTAGCGGCGAATACGCAGTATTTT.